A few counts support the clone carrying this T cell receptor beta chain. MiXCR, applied by TCRdb to the RT-PCR reads, yields one record per CDR3 protein. The sample consists of roughly 30,000 distinct CDR3 sequences, over 6.5% of them appearing once. These data come from a study of patients and donors after allogeneic stem cell transplantation. Germline CDR1 reads LGHNA; CDR2 reads YSLEER. The CDR3 is 18 residues long. The V gene end was trimmed by 0 bases and the J gene end by 0 bases; junction bases not matched to a gene: 4. The material sequenced was blood, either unsorted or a sorted T cell fraction (not recorded which). The sequence came from a human donor who was either an allogeneic HSCT recipient or a stem cell or donor lymphocyte infusion donor (not recorded which). It is not recorded whose cells these are; they may come from a transplant donor. The chain recombines TRBV4-3 with TRBJ2-6; TRBD1 aligns across 8 bases. This CDR3 is CASSQDDRGSSGANVLTF. CDR3 in DNA: TGCGCCAGCAGCCAAGACGACAGGGGAAGCTCTGGGGCCAACGTCCTGACTTTC.